A single sample is the source of the 16 T cell receptor beta chains below, sequenced in a study of blood T cell repertoires in COVID-19. The table came from immunoSEQ multiplex PCR; TCRdb's copy has only in-frame clones and leaves some out. The sample shows over 200,000 clones, about 90% of them seen only once. Sequencing used peripheral blood. These receptor sequences come from a man aged 40-49 years with active or convalescent COVID-19.

The chain has TRBV5-4 and TRBJ2-7; D not resolved. Germline CDR1 SGHNT, CDR2 YYREEE (reference sequence). Deletions cut 7 bases from V and 7 bases from J, with 9 bases between. There are 10 residues in the CDR3. The CDR3 DNA follows: TGTGCCAGCGGCCAACAGGAGCAGTACTTC. As protein: CASGQQEQYF.

The chain couples TRBV4-1 to TRBJ2-7; D is perhaps TRBD2 (7 bases). Trimming left V 1 base short and J 5 bases short, with 18 bases between. Germline assignment: CDR1 MGHRA and CDR2 YSYEKL. The CDR3 is made up of 16 amino acids. The CDR3 loop is CASSQVSGGALNEQYF. CDR3 nucleotide sequence: TGCGCCAGCAGCCAAGTTAGTGGGGGGGCTCTCAACGAGCAGTACTTC.

The chain links TRBV28 to TRBJ1-1; D may be TRBD1 (5 bases). V gave up 5 bases and J gave up 9 bases, with 13 bases separating them. CDR1 and CDR2 (germline): MDHEN, SYDVKM. This CDR3 comprises 12 residues. CDR3 protein: CASSTRVGQAFF. In DNA form, the CDR3 reads TGTGCCAGCAGTACCCGGGTGGGGCAAGCTTTCTTT.

This chain joins TRBV5-1 and TRBJ2-1, with 12 bases identical to TRBD2. V was clipped by 2 bases and J by 7 bases; unmatched bases: 7. This CDR3 has 16 amino acids. Germline CDR1 reads SGHRS; CDR2 reads YFSETQ. The CDR3: CASSFDLAGGRNEQFF. In DNA, the CDR3 is TGCGCCAGCAGCTTCGATCTAGCGGGAGGGCGGAATGAGCAGTTCTTC.

This chain joins TRBV30 and TRBJ1-4, with no clear D. V was trimmed by 2 bases and J by 8 bases, leaving 12 bases between them. CDR1 and CDR2 (germline): GTSNPN, SVGIG (reference sequence). There are 13 residues in the CDR3. CDR3 sequence: CAWSWGVVEKLFF. In DNA form, the CDR3 reads TGTGCCTGGAGTTGGGGAGTCGTCGAAAAACTGTTTTTT.

V is TRBV19 and J is TRBJ2-7, with TRBD1 identical over 8 bases. The junction had 6 bases not matched to a gene; V was cut back by 6 bases and J by 2 bases. Germline V gene lookup returns CDR1 LNHDA and CDR2 SQIVND (reference sequence). This CDR3 is 14 amino acids long. The CDR3 nucleotides read TGTGCCAGTAGCCCGGGACAGGTGACCTACGAGCAGTACTTC. The encoded protein is CASSPGQVTYEQYF.

The chain couples TRBV2 to TRBJ2-3; 7 bases agree with TRBD2. This CDR3 comprises 15 residues. Trimming took 4 bases from V and 2 from J; bases not matched to a gene: 6. Per the germline V gene, CDR1 is SNHLY and CDR2 is FYNNEI. The DNA for the CDR3 is TGTGCCAGCAGTGGCGATGGGACTACCACAGATACGCAGTATTTT. It codes for CASSGDGTTTDTQYF.

V is TRBV7-9 and J is TRBJ2-7, with 9 bases lining up with TRBD1. V gave up 3 bases and J gave up 3 bases; unmatched junction bases: 3. This CDR3 spans 14 amino acids. Germline V CDR1 and CDR2: SEHNR, FQNEAQ (reference sequence). CDR3 nucleotides: TGTGCCAGCAGCTTCGTGGACAGGGGCTACGAGCAGTACTTC. Its protein product is CASSFVDRGYEQYF.

The gene calls are TRBV19 and TRBJ2-2, with 8 bases fitting TRBD1. From germline, CDR1 is LNHDA and CDR2 SQIVND (reference sequence). Unmatched junction bases numbered 3, after V lost 3 bases and J lost 3 bases. CDR3 length: 15 residues. In DNA, the CDR3 is TGTGCCAGTAGTATGGGCAGGGGGCACACCGGGGAGCTGTTTTTT. Amino acids: CASSMGRGHTGELFF.

The V call is TRBV12-3 or TRBV12-4, the J call TRBJ2-1; D uncertain. V was pared by 2 bases and J by 9 bases, with 11 bases between. This CDR3 has 13 amino acids. CDR3 sequence (DNA): TGTGCCAGCAGTTTATCCTTCCCCAGTGAGCAGTTCTTC. Translating it yields CASSLSFPSEQFF.

The chain couples TRBV29-1 to TRBJ2-2; possible D gene TRBD1, 6 bases. V dropped 5 bases and J dropped 1 base, with 8 bases sitting between them. Germline V gene lookup returns CDR1 SQVTM and CDR2 ANQGSEA. The length of the CDR3 is 13 residues. The CDR3 nucleotides are TGCAGCGTTCTGGGACAGAACACCGGGGAGCTGTTTTTT. Its translation is CSVLGQNTGELFF.

This clone has more than one count but fewer than ten. CDR3 in DNA: TGTGCCTGCACCTCGTGTTCGGCTAGCGGGGGGGAACAAGAGACCCAGTACTTC. Its translation is CACTSCSASGGEQETQYF. This sequence joins TRBV30 and TRBJ2-5, with 12 bases lining up with TRBD2. CDR1 and CDR2 (germline): GTSNPN, SVGIG (reference sequence). The CDR3 spans 18 residues. J gave up 2 bases and V 6 bases, and 16 bases lay outside the gene matches.

The V and J genes are TRBV4-1 and TRBJ1-6, with a possible D match to TRBD1 (6 bases). The CDR3 contains 19 residues. CDR1 is MGHRA, CDR2 YSYEKL, per germline. Deletions cut 0 bases from V and 0 bases from J, with 15 bases between. CDR3 nucleotides: TGCGCCAGCAGCCAAGATTTCCAGGGGATCGCCTCCTATAATTCACCCCTCCACTTT. Residues: CASSQDFQGIASYNSPLHF.

This chain links TRBV5-1 with TRBJ2-3; possible D gene TRBD2, 5 bases. The germline gives CDR1 SGHRS, CDR2 YFSETQ. Trimming cost V 8 bases and J 3 bases, with 16 bases left between them. The CDR3 is 14 amino acids. CDR3 coding DNA: TGCGCCAGTACGCTGGAGAGGGCAACAGATACGCAGTATTTT. This sequence encodes CASTLERATDTQYF.

J is TRBJ1-2 and V is TRBV4-1; perhaps TRBD1 as D (6 bases). Trimming took off 0 bases at V and 3 bases at J, with 14 bases between the two ends. CDR3 length equals 16 residues. Germline-derived CDR1 and CDR2 are MGHRA and YSYEKL. The CDR3 here is CASSQDVQGAHYGYTF. In DNA, the CDR3 is TGCGCCAGCAGCCAAGATGTACAGGGTGCCCACTATGGCTACACCTTC.

The sample holds a few counts of this clone. The CDR3 bases are TGTGCCAGTTGGACAGGGTGGGTCTATGGCTACACCTTC. It specifies CASWTGWVYGYTF. The rearrangement joins TRBV30 to TRBJ1-2; 8 nucleotides line up with TRBD1. This CDR3 comprises 13 residues. Germline CDR1 GTSNPN, CDR2 SVGIG (reference sequence). V shed 8 bases, J shed 4 bases, and the junction held 9 bases outside the gene matches.